The next 28 T cell receptor beta chains were all read from a single sample in a study of blood T cell repertoires in COVID-19. Clones were read by immunoSEQ multiplex PCR, and TCRdb kept only the in-frame ones, dropping some. Of 130,000 or so clones listed, around 89% are singletons. The sequenced sample consisted of peripheral blood. These receptors came from a man aged 45 to 65 with active or convalescent COVID-19.

J is TRBJ1-4 and V is TRBV6-6, with D maybe TRBD1 (5 bases). The length of the CDR3 is 15 residues. V lost 6 bases and J 6 bases, leaving 17 bases between the germline ends. Germline V gene lookup returns CDR1 MNHNY and CDR2 SVGAGI (reference sequence). DNA for the CDR3: TGTGCCAGCAGGGACCGTGGGGGGGGAGATGAAAAACTGTTTTTT. Residues: CASRDRGGGDEKLFF.

The rearrangement links TRBV12-3 or TRBV12-4 to TRBJ2-2; D ambiguous. V was trimmed by 4 bases and J by 8 bases, leaving 8 bases between them. The CDR3 covers 12 residues. The CDR3 DNA sequence: TGTGCCAGCAGTTCTTTACTTGGGGAGCTGTTTTTT. It yields the protein CASSSLLGELFF.

The chain carries TRBV7-9 and TRBJ2-7, with D possibly being TRBD2 (5 bases). V was shortened by 5 bases and J by 3 bases, with 8 bases between the two germline ends. The CDR3 extends over 12 amino acids. CDR1 and CDR2 (germline): SEHNR, FQNEAQ (reference sequence). This CDR3 reads CASSGEGYEQYF. The CDR3 region has the DNA TGTGCCAGCAGCGGAGAGGGCTACGAGCAGTACTTC.

The V gene is TRBV30, the J gene TRBJ1-2; D might be TRBD1 (5 bases). The germline CDR1 and CDR2 sequences are GTSNPN and SVGIG (reference sequence). The CDR3 length is 13 residues. Deletions cut 1 base from V and 5 bases from J, with 11 bases between. CDR3 amino acids: CAWSDKGAYGYTF. The CDR3 DNA reads TGTGCCTGGAGTGACAAAGGGGCGTATGGCTACACCTTC.

V gene TRBV14 combines with J gene TRBJ1-5, with a possible D match to TRBD1 (6 bases). The germline gives CDR1 SGHDN, CDR2 FVKESK. The V end lost 0 bases, the J end lost 11 bases, and 14 bases lay between the germline ends. The CDR3 loop spans 14 amino acids. CDR3 amino acids: CASSQDLGGWSQHF. The CDR3 nucleotides are TGTGCCAGCAGCCAAGATCTTGGGGGCTGGTCCCAGCATTTT.

The rearrangement joins TRBV19 to TRBJ1-6, with D possibly TRBD1 on 6 matching bases. V lost 5 bases to trimming and J lost 7 bases, with 12 bases between them. This CDR3 has 14 amino acids. Per germline, CDR1 LNHDA and CDR2 SQIVND (reference sequence). As DNA, the CDR3 is TGTGCCAGTAGTTCAGGGGAAGGGAATTCACCCCTCCACTTT. This gives the protein CASSSGEGNSPLHF.

The chain carries TRBV28 and TRBJ1-6; no reliable D call. Germline lookup yields CDR1 MDHEN and CDR2 SYDVKM. The length of the CDR3 is 12 residues. Trimming took off 1 base at V and 16 bases at J, with 11 bases between the two ends. The chain's CDR3 is CASSLFGSHLHF. The CDR3 nucleotides read TGTGCCAGCAGTTTATTCGGGTCTCATCTCCACTTT.

The CDR3 loop reads CASSSGLAGGPQGSYEQYF. The DNA for the CDR3 is TGCGCCAGCAGCTCTGGACTAGCGGGAGGGCCTCAGGGATCCTACGAGCAGTACTTC. This rearrangement joins TRBV5-1 to TRBJ2-7; 15 bases match TRBD2. The CDR3 covers 19 residues. Per the germline V gene, CDR1 is SGHRS and CDR2 is YFSETQ. The V gene end was trimmed by 3 bases and the J gene end by 1 base; junction bases not matched to a gene: 11.

V usage is TRBV5-1 and J usage is TRBJ2-3; 7 nucleotides line up with TRBD2. From germline, CDR1 is SGHRS and CDR2 YFSETQ. This CDR3 has 15 amino acids. V gave up 7 bases and J gave up 6 bases; unmatched junction bases: 14. In nucleotides, the CDR3 is TGCGCCAGCCGTGAGGGCGGGAGAGGTTCGGATACGCAGTATTTT. This gives the protein CASREGGRGSDTQYF.

The rearrangement uses TRBV7-2 and TRBJ1-2; D unresolved. The CDR3 is 15 residues long. Trimming left V 1 base short and J 0 bases short, with 9 bases between. Germline assignment: CDR1 SGHTA and CDR2 FQGNSA. The CDR3 nucleotides are TGTGCCAGCAGCTTAGGGGTCGGGGCTAACTATGGCTACACCTTC. Translated: CASSLGVGANYGYTF. The whole variable domain, filled in from reference TRBV7-2 and TRBJ1-2, reads GAGVSQSPSNKVTEKGKDVELRCDPISGHTALYWYRQSLGQGLEFLIYFQGNSAPDKSGLPSDRFSAERTGGSVSTLTIQRTQQEDSAVYLCASSLGVGANYGYTFGSGTRLTVV.

The chain links TRBV10-2 to TRBJ2-1; unclear D gene. Trimming removed 0 bases from V and 10 bases from J, with 10 bases in between. There are 13 residues in the CDR3. CDR1 and CDR2 from the germline V gene are WSHSY and SAAADI. CDR3 DNA: TGCGCCAGCAGTGAGTCTCGTTCAGTCGAGCAGTTCTTC. It codes for CASSESRSVEQFF.

This sequence joins TRBV11-2 and TRBJ1-4; 11 bases match TRBD1. Unmatched junction bases numbered 5, after V lost 5 bases and J lost 6 bases. Germline V CDR1 and CDR2: SGHAT, FQNNGV. The CDR3 runs 15 residues. The CDR3 protein is CASSLMGQGDEKLFF. The CDR3 coding sequence is TGTGCCAGCAGCCTCATGGGACAGGGGGATGAAAAACTGTTTTTT.

This clone has just one count. The J gene is TRBJ1-5, the V gene TRBV6-6, with D perhaps TRBD1 (5 bases). The germline V and J ends were trimmed by 2 bases and 1 base, with 9 bases remaining between them. CDR1 and CDR2 (germline): MNHNY, SVGAGI (reference sequence). The CDR3 spans 15 residues. The CDR3 DNA reads as TGTGCCAGCAGTTACGGGGCGGGGAGCAATCAGCCCCAGCATTTT. Amino acids: CASSYGAGSNQPQHF.

The genes are TRBV5-6 and TRBJ1-2, with D unresolved. Looked up from germline, CDR1 is SGHDT and CDR2 is YYEEEE. The CDR3 length is 11 residues. V lost 1 base, J lost 13 bases, and 11 bases lay in between. In DNA, the CDR3 is TGTGCCAGCAGCTTGCGTGCAGGCCCCACCTTC. This gives the protein CASSLRAGPTF.

In its sample, this clone was seen a few times. The chain couples TRBV5-1 to TRBJ1-1, with unresolved D. Germline V CDR1 and CDR2: SGHRS, YFSETQ. The CDR3 has 15 residues. Trimming took 0 bases from V and 1 from J, leaving 10 bases between them. The CDR3 nucleotides are TGCGCCAGCAGCTTGGAACTGAACAGGAACACTGAAGCTTTCTTT. This codes for CASSLELNRNTEAFF.

The rearrangement joins TRBV6-5 to TRBJ2-7; a possible D gene is TRBD2 (6 bases). Germline CDR1 is MNHEY and CDR2 is SVGAGI. The CDR3 is 13 amino acids. With 6 bases removed from V and 7 bases from J, the gap between germline ends came to 16 bases. This chain's CDR3 is CASRGEAGREQYF. DNA for the CDR3: TGTGCCAGCAGAGGGGAGGCAGGGCGGGAGCAGTACTTC.

The chain couples TRBV21-1 to TRBJ1-2; the table gives TRBD1 as D, unverified against the DNA. TRBV21-1 counts as a pseudogene. The CDR3 has 15 amino acids. CDR3 nucleotide sequence: TGTGCCAGCAGCAAACGAAGTCCCTCAGGCTATGGCTACACCTTC. The encoded protein is CASSKRSPSGYGYTF.

V usage is TRBV7-8 and J usage is TRBJ2-2; 11 bases match TRBD1. Losses at the gene ends were 1 base for V and 5 bases for J; bases not matched to a gene: 3. The germline gives CDR1 SGHVS, CDR2 FQNEAQ. CDR3 size: 16 residues. CDR3 in amino acids: CASSLGTGGPTGELFF. CDR3 in DNA: TGTGCCAGCAGCTTAGGGACAGGGGGCCCTACCGGGGAGCTGTTTTTT. The whole variable domain, remainder taken from reference TRBV7-8 and TRBJ2-2, is GAGVSQSPRYKVAKRGQDVALRCDPISGHVSLFWYQQALGQGPEFLTYFQNEAQLDKSGLPSDRFFAERPEGSVSTLKIQRTQQEDSAVYLCASSLGTGGPTGELFFGEGSRLTVL.

The chain couples TRBV15 to TRBJ2-3, with 9 bases matching TRBD2. Unmatched junction bases numbered 7, after V lost 3 bases and J lost 3 bases. The germline V gene encodes CDR1 LNHNV and CDR2 YYDKDF (reference sequence). The CDR3 is 16 amino acids. This CDR3 reads CATSRKAGGGTDTQYF. The CDR3, as DNA: TGTGCCACCAGCAGGAAAGCGGGAGGAGGAACAGATACGCAGTATTTT. The whole variable domain, filled in from reference TRBV15 and TRBJ2-3, reads DAMVIQNPRYQVTQFGKPVTLSCSQTLNHNVMYWYQQKSSQAPKLLFHYYDKDFNNEADTPDNFQSRRPNTSFCFLDIRSPGLGDTAMYLCATSRKAGGGTDTQYFGPGTRLTVL.

The gene calls are TRBV19 and TRBJ2-7, with 8 bases fitting TRBD1. V lost 5 bases, J lost 5 bases, and 8 bases stayed unmatched. Germline CDR1 and CDR2: LNHDA and SQIVND (reference sequence). The CDR3 is 14 amino acids. CDR3 coding DNA: TGTGCCAGTAGTCCCTACAGGGGGGCCGACGAGCAGTACTTC. As protein: CASSPYRGADEQYF.

The chain combines TRBV7-2 with TRBJ2-1, with TRBD2 matching over 12 bases. Unmatched junction bases numbered 6, after V lost 2 bases and J lost 7 bases. CDR1 SGHTA and CDR2 FQGNSA come from the germline V gene. This CDR3 contains 16 residues. CDR3 in DNA: TGTGCCAGCAGCTTAAGACTAGCGGGAGTTTTAAATGAGCAGTTCTTC. Residues: CASSLRLAGVLNEQFF. The whole variable domain, filled in from reference TRBV7-2 and TRBJ2-1, reads GAGVSQSPSNKVTEKGKDVELRCDPISGHTALYWYRQSLGQGLEFLIYFQGNSAPDKSGLPSDRFSAERTGGSVSTLTIQRTQQEDSAVYLCASSLRLAGVLNEQFFGPGTRLTVL.

This clone was picked up a small number of times. The chain couples TRBV7-2 to TRBJ1-3, with a tentative D call TRBD1 (5 bases). The CDR3 is 17 residues long. Per germline, CDR1 SGHTA and CDR2 FQGNSA. Trimming took off 1 base at V and 2 bases at J, with 15 bases between the two ends. The CDR3 DNA reads as TGTGCCAGCAGCTTAGTGGGGACTCCGACCGCTGGAAACACCATATATTTT. It codes for CASSLVGTPTAGNTIYF.

The chain couples TRBV2 to TRBJ1-5, with D possibly matching TRBD1 (5 bases). With 7 bases removed from V and 0 bases from J, the gap between germline ends came to 10 bases. CDR3 size: 14 residues. Germline-derived CDR1 and CDR2 are SNHLY and FYNNEI. In nucleotides, the CDR3 is TGTGCCAGCAAGACAGATAATAGCAATCAGCCCCAGCATTTT. Protein: CASKTDNSNQPQHF.

This clone was observed a single time. The V gene is TRBV9, the J gene TRBJ2-3; TRBD2 matches 8 bases. This CDR3 has 18 residues. V lost 0 bases and J lost 2; bases outside the gene matches: 11. Per the germline V gene, CDR1 is SGDLS and CDR2 is YYNGEE. The CDR3 loop is CASSVDKRETGYTDTQYF. The CDR3 nucleotides read TGTGCCAGCAGCGTAGACAAGCGGGAGACGGGGTACACAGATACGCAGTATTTT.

The chain employs TRBV25-1 and TRBJ2-3; a weak D match, TRBD2 (5 bases). V lost 6 bases and J 4 bases, leaving 5 bases between the germline ends. Germline-derived CDR1 and CDR2 are MGHDK and SYGVNS. This CDR3 is 11 amino acids long. The CDR3 here is CASRRADTQYF. The CDR3 nucleotides read TGTGCCAGCAGGAGGGCAGATACGCAGTATTTT. The full variable domain, rest sourced from reference TRBV25-1 and TRBJ2-3, is EADIYQTPRYLVIGTGKKITLECSQTMGHDKMYWYQQDPGMELHLIHYSYGVNSTEKGDLSSESTVSRIRTEHFPLTLESARPSHTSQYLCASRRADTQYFGPGTRLTVL.

V usage is TRBV5-4 and J usage is TRBJ2-7; a possible D gene is TRBD1 (6 bases). CDR1 is SGHNT and CDR2 is YYREEE in the germline V gene (reference sequence). Deletions cut 1 base from V and 5 bases from J, with 13 bases between. This CDR3 is 14 amino acids long. In DNA form, the CDR3 reads TGTGCCAGCAGCTTGTTACAGGGAGTCAACGAGCAGTACTTC. It codes for CASSLLQGVNEQYF.

J is TRBJ1-5 and V is TRBV6-5, with 8 bases identical to TRBD1. Germline V lookup: CDR1 MNHEY, CDR2 SVGAGI. CDR3 size: 15 residues. V lost 7 bases and J lost 0; bases outside the gene matches: 5. CDR3 bases: TGTGCCAGCATGGGACAGGATTATAGCAATCAGCCCCAGCATTTT. As protein: CASMGQDYSNQPQHF.

V gene TRBV19 combines with J gene TRBJ2-1; TRBD1 agrees at 10 bases. The CDR3 runs to 14 residues. CDR1 LNHDA and CDR2 SQIVND come from the germline V gene (reference sequence). With V trimmed by 7 bases and J by 9 bases, 9 bases remained unmatched. The CDR3, as DNA: TGTGCCAGTAATCCGGGACAGGGGAGAAGTGAGCAGTTCTTC. This encodes CASNPGQGRSEQFF.